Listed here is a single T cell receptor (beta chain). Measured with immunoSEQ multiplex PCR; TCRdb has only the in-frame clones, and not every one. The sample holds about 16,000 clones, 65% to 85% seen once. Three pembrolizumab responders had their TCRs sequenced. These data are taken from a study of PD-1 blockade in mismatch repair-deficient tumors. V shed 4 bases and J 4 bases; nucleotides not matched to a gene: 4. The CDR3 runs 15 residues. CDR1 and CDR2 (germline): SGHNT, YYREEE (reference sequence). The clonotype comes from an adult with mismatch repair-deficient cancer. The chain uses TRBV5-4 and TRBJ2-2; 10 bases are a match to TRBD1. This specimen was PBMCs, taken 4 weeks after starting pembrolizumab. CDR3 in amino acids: CASSRQGARTGELFF. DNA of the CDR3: TGTGCCAGCAGCCGACAGGGGGCGCGCACCGGGGAGCTGTTTTTT.